This section outlines one TCR beta chain sequence together with its context. Authors' data handling: Amplification with reference gene primers provided the estimates of nucleated cell counts. The protocol was immunoSEQ multiplex PCR, while the TCRdb copy is restricted to in-frame clones and leaves out a portion. The DNA was the basis for D and trimming; V, J and clone size are from that table. Of around 250,000 clones in the sample, about nine tenths were seen once. V dropped 4 bases and J dropped 1 base, with 12 bases sitting between them. Germline V gene data show CDR1 as SGDLS and CDR2 as YYNGEE. CDR3 size: 15 residues. The entry originates in a study of blood T cell repertoires in COVID-19. Study-wide context: Samples representing acute and convalescent COVID-19 were sourced from the United States, Italy and Spain.

Specimen: peripheral blood. The source is a man aged 60 to 69 with acute or convalescent COVID-19. The rearrangement joins TRBV9 to TRBJ2-1; a possible D gene is TRBD2 (6 bases). CDR3 in DNA: TGTGCCAGCAGCCCGAGCGGGTCTTCCTACAATGAGCAGTTCTTC. Its protein product is CASSPSGSSYNEQFF.